These T cell receptor beta chains were read from a single sample in a study of tumor and adjacent non-tumor tissue in lung cancer. TCRdb recomputed calls from the multiplex PCR reads with MiXCR, one row per CDR3 protein. The data show roughly 120,000 distinct CDR3 sequences, with roughly 77% seen just once and roughly 35% held by the top ten. Sequencing was carried out using lung tumor tissue. The source is a woman aged 60-70 years with non-small cell lung cancer. Each CDR3 is given with its conserved first and last residue. D genes are given only for firm matches. The size entry is marked missing in some rows and otherwise reads once, few, many or a size class.

clone_size: few
cdr3_length: 12
j_call: TRBJ2-3
d_call: NA
v_call: TRBV29-1
cdr3_nt: TGCAGCGTTCGGCAGGGGGGAGATACGCAGTATTTT
cdr3_aa: CSVRQGGDTQYF

clone_size: once
cdr3_length: 14
j_call: TRBJ2-1
d_call: TRBD2
v_call: TRBV5-1
cdr3_nt: TGCGCCAGCGAAGCGGGATCCGAATACAATGAGCAGTTCTTC
cdr3_aa: CASEAGSEYNEQFF

clone_size: NA
cdr3_length: 15
j_call: TRBJ1-1
d_call: NA
v_call: TRBV11-3
cdr3_nt: TGTGCCAGCAGCTTAGGTTCGGGGATAGGCATTGAAGCTTTCTTT
cdr3_aa: CASSLGSGIGIEAFF

clone_size: few
cdr3_length: 15
j_call: TRBJ1-1
d_call: NA
v_call: TRBV5-1
cdr3_nt: TGCGCCAGCAGCTTGGAGAAGGTGGGGGCCACTGAAGCTTTCTTT
cdr3_aa: CASSLEKVGATEAFF

clone_size: NA
cdr3_length: 13
j_call: TRBJ1-2
d_call: TRBD1
v_call: TRBV28
cdr3_nt: TGTGCCAGCAGGTATCAGGGGGCCGGTGGCTACACCTTC
cdr3_aa: CASRYQGAGGYTF

clone_size: NA
cdr3_length: 17
j_call: TRBJ2-3
d_call: TRBD2
v_call: TRBV20-1
cdr3_nt: TGCAGTACTGGAAGTCCGGGACTAGCGGGAGTTGCAGATACGCAGTATTTT
cdr3_aa: CSTGSPGLAGVADTQYF

clone_size: many
cdr3_length: 15
j_call: TRBJ2-3
d_call: TRBD2
v_call: TRBV4-1
cdr3_nt: TGCGCCAGCAGTCGAATAGTAGCGGGTACAGATACGCAGTATTTT
cdr3_aa: CASSRIVAGTDTQYF

clone_size: NA
cdr3_length: 13
j_call: TRBJ2-7
d_call: NA
v_call: TRBV28
cdr3_nt: TGTGCCAGCATCGGCAAGGGGCTGAGCGAGCAGTACTTC
cdr3_aa: CASIGKGLSEQYF

clone_size: once
cdr3_length: 15
j_call: TRBJ2-3
d_call: NA
v_call: TRBV4-1
cdr3_nt: TGCGCCAGCAGCCTCCTCGGACTGAGCACAGATGCCCAGTATTTT
cdr3_aa: CASSLLGLSTDAQYF

clone_size: few
cdr3_length: 15
j_call: TRBJ2-5
d_call: TRBD2
v_call: TRBV11-3
cdr3_nt: TGTGCTAGCAGCCCTCTAGCGGTGGGGCCCGAGACCCAGTACTTC
cdr3_aa: CASSPLAVGPETQYF

clone_size: NA
cdr3_length: 13
j_call: TRBJ2-1
d_call: NA
v_call: TRBV11-3
cdr3_nt: TGTGCCAATAGCTTAGTGGGGGAGGGGGATGCGTTATTC
cdr3_aa: CANSLVGEGDALF

clone_size: NA
cdr3_length: 14
j_call: TRBJ1-2
d_call: NA
v_call: TRBV11-2
cdr3_nt: TGTGCCAGCGGCTTGGACGACAGGTCCCCGTACTACATCTTC
cdr3_aa: CASGLDDRSPYYIF

clone_size: NA
cdr3_length: 17
j_call: TRBJ2-3
d_call: TRBD2
v_call: TRBV11-2
cdr3_nt: TGTGCCAGCAGCTTAGGTCCCCTAGCGGGGAACACCCATACGCGGTATTTT
cdr3_aa: CASSLGPLAGNTHTRYF

clone_size: NA
cdr3_length: 12
j_call: TRBJ1-6
d_call: TRBD1
v_call: TRBV20-1
cdr3_nt: TGTAGCCCGACAGGGGATAATTCACCCCCCCACTTT
cdr3_aa: CSPTGDNSPPHF

clone_size: NA
cdr3_length: 12
j_call: TRBJ2-7
d_call: NA
v_call: TRBV20-1
cdr3_nt: TGCAGTGGTAGCGGACAAACGGGGGAGCGGTTCTTC
cdr3_aa: CSGSGQTGERFF

clone_size: NA
cdr3_length: 13
j_call: TRBJ1-2
d_call: NA
v_call: TRBV25-1
cdr3_nt: TGTGCCAGCAGTGAATTAGAGGGCTATGGCTACACCTTC
cdr3_aa: CASSELEGYGYTF

clone_size: NA
cdr3_length: 19
j_call: TRBJ2-1
d_call: NA
v_call: TRBV11-1
cdr3_nt: TGTGCCAGCACTCCCTATCATCATATTCAGAAAGCCCCTCCCAATAAGCAGTTCTTC
cdr3_aa: CASTPYHHIQKAPPNKQFF

clone_size: NA
cdr3_length: 14
j_call: TRBJ2-5
d_call: TRBD2
v_call: TRBV5-6
cdr3_nt: TGTGCCACCACCCTCGGGGGGGTCACAGAGACCCAGTACTTC
cdr3_aa: CATTLGGVTETQYF

clone_size: once
cdr3_length: 13
j_call: TRBJ2-1
d_call: NA
v_call: TRBV11-2
cdr3_nt: TGTACCAGCAGCGGGCGGATTCGCAATGAACTGTTCTTC
cdr3_aa: CTSSGRIRNELFF

clone_size: NA
cdr3_length: 14
j_call: TRBJ2-7
d_call: NA
v_call: TRBV12-3/TRBV12-4
cdr3_nt: TGTGCCAGCAGTTTAGTGCTAGAAGTCTACGAGCAGTACTTC
cdr3_aa: CASSLVLEVYEQYF

clone_size: NA
cdr3_length: 16
j_call: TRBJ2-7
d_call: TRBD1
v_call: TRBV11-1
cdr3_nt: TGTGCCAGCAGCTTGGCGGGACAGGGGGGACATTATGAGCAGTACTTC
cdr3_aa: CASSLAGQGGHYEQYF

clone_size: NA
cdr3_length: 20
j_call: TRBJ1-1
d_call: NA
v_call: TRBV4-1
cdr3_nt: TGCGCCAGCAGCCAAGATAGTGGTGATCCTAGGGGCCGGTGGGGCACTGGAGCTTTCTTT
cdr3_aa: CASSQDSGDPRGRWGTGAFF

clone_size: NA
cdr3_length: 11
j_call: TRBJ2-3
d_call: NA
v_call: TRBV11-2
cdr3_nt: TGTGCCAGTAGTTCTACTCCTACGCGGTATTTT
cdr3_aa: CASSSTPTRYF

clone_size: NA
cdr3_length: 13
j_call: TRBJ2-3
d_call: NA
v_call: TRBV20-1
cdr3_nt: TGCAGTGCCCGTGGAGCAGTCGCGGATAGGCAGTATTTT
cdr3_aa: CSARGAVADRQYF

clone_size: NA
cdr3_length: 15
j_call: TRBJ1-1
d_call: NA
v_call: TRBV11-3
cdr3_nt: TGTGCCAGCGGCTTAGATTCGGGGAGAGGCACTGAAGCCTCCTTT
cdr3_aa: CASGLDSGRGTEASF

clone_size: many
cdr3_length: 16
j_call: TRBJ1-3
d_call: NA
v_call: TRBV20-1
cdr3_nt: TGCAGTGCTAGACCAGGGGAAAAAGGCTCTGGAAACACCATATATTTT
cdr3_aa: CSARPGEKGSGNTIYF

clone_size: NA
cdr3_length: 16
j_call: TRBJ2-7
d_call: TRBD2
v_call: TRBV6-5
cdr3_nt: TGTGCCGGCAGTTACTCTAGGGGCGGGGGGGCTGGAGAACAGTACTTC
cdr3_aa: CAGSYSRGGGAGEQYF

clone_size: NA
cdr3_length: 14
j_call: TRBJ1-3
d_call: NA
v_call: TRBV28
cdr3_nt: TGTGCCAGCAATTCCCCGGTTCGAGGAAACACCATATATTTT
cdr3_aa: CASNSPVRGNTIYF

clone_size: NA
cdr3_length: 13
j_call: TRBJ1-1
d_call: NA
v_call: TRBV29-1
cdr3_nt: TGCAGCGTTTGGGGTCAGCTGGACACTGAAGCTTTCTTT
cdr3_aa: CSVWGQLDTEAFF

clone_size: NA
cdr3_length: 13
j_call: TRBJ1-1
d_call: TRBD1
v_call: TRBV10-3
cdr3_nt: TGTGCCACCAGAGTCGACAGGGGCACTGAAGCTTTCTTT
cdr3_aa: CATRVDRGTEAFF

clone_size: many
cdr3_length: 14
j_call: TRBJ1-3
d_call: NA
v_call: TRBV29-1
cdr3_nt: TGCAGCGTTACTGGACAAGACGCTGGAAACACCATATATTTT
cdr3_aa: CSVTGQDAGNTIYF

clone_size: few
cdr3_length: 17
j_call: TRBJ2-1
d_call: NA
v_call: TRBV5-4
cdr3_nt: TGTGCCAGCAGCCCGGGGGACGGGATGTATTCCTACAATGAGCAGTTCTTC
cdr3_aa: CASSPGDGMYSYNEQFF

clone_size: many
cdr3_length: 16
j_call: TRBJ2-3
d_call: TRBD2
v_call: TRBV12-3/TRBV12-4
cdr3_nt: TGTGCCAGCAGTCCCTCTAGCGGGGGGACGGTCGATACGCAGTATTTT
cdr3_aa: CASSPSSGGTVDTQYF

clone_size: NA
cdr3_length: 14
j_call: TRBJ1-5
d_call: NA
v_call: TRBV6-1
cdr3_nt: TGTGACAGCAGAAACAACAGGGACGGTCAGCCCCAGCATTTT
cdr3_aa: CDSRNNRDGQPQHF

clone_size: NA
cdr3_length: 13
j_call: TRBJ1-1
d_call: NA
v_call: TRBV20-1
cdr3_nt: TGCAGTGCTCATTCGGGTATGAACACTGAAGCTTTCTTT
cdr3_aa: CSAHSGMNTEAFF

clone_size: NA
cdr3_length: 16
j_call: TRBJ2-3
d_call: NA
v_call: TRBV19
cdr3_nt: TGTGTCAGTAGTTCCACTCGGTCGGCCGGCACAGATACGCAGTATTTT
cdr3_aa: CVSSSTRSAGTDTQYF

clone_size: NA
cdr3_length: 16
j_call: TRBJ2-5
d_call: NA
v_call: TRBV11-3
cdr3_nt: TGTGCCAGCAGTTTATACCTGGGTACAACAGTAGAGACCCAGTACTTC
cdr3_aa: CASSLYLGTTVETQYF

clone_size: NA
cdr3_length: 15
j_call: TRBJ2-3
d_call: NA
v_call: TRBV5-6
cdr3_nt: TGTAGCAGCAGCTGGGGATTTTCTAGCACAGATACGCAGTATTTT
cdr3_aa: CSSSWGFSSTDTQYF

clone_size: NA
cdr3_length: 14
j_call: TRBJ2-5
d_call: NA
v_call: TRBV7-2
cdr3_nt: TGTGCCAGCAGTTTAGGACTAAACCAAGAGACCCAGTACTTC
cdr3_aa: CASSLGLNQETQYF

clone_size: NA
cdr3_length: 15
j_call: TRBJ1-4
d_call: NA
v_call: TRBV4-1
cdr3_nt: TGCGCCAGCAGCAAGATAGGGACAACTAATGAAAAACTGTTTTTT
cdr3_aa: CASSKIGTTNEKLFF

clone_size: NA
cdr3_length: 15
j_call: TRBJ1-1
d_call: NA
v_call: TRBV11-2
cdr3_nt: TGTGCCAGCAGCTTGACCCTCGGACTAAACCCTGAAGCTTTCTTT
cdr3_aa: CASSLTLGLNPEAFF

clone_size: NA
cdr3_length: 13
j_call: TRBJ1-2
d_call: NA
v_call: TRBV10-3
cdr3_nt: TGTGCCATCAATGAGACGACTAGGCCTGTAATGACCTTC
cdr3_aa: CAINETTRPVMTF

clone_size: NA
cdr3_length: 15
j_call: TRBJ2-7
d_call: NA
v_call: TRBV6-5
cdr3_nt: TGTGCCAGCAGATATTCTTCAAGTGCACAGTACGAGCAGTGCTTC
cdr3_aa: CASRYSSSAQYEQCF

clone_size: NA
cdr3_length: 14
j_call: TRBJ1-1
d_call: NA
v_call: TRBV29-1
cdr3_nt: TGCAGCGTTGAAGGGAAAGCAGGGAGCACTGAGACTTTCTTT
cdr3_aa: CSVEGKAGSTETFF

clone_size: many
cdr3_length: 15
j_call: TRBJ2-1
d_call: TRBD1
v_call: TRBV6-1
cdr3_nt: TGTGCCACTCACAGGGGCGAGAGCTCCTACAATGAGCAGTTCTTC
cdr3_aa: CATHRGESSYNEQFF

clone_size: once
cdr3_length: 14
j_call: TRBJ1-2
d_call: TRBD1
v_call: TRBV11-2
cdr3_nt: TGTGCCAACAGCGTGGACAGGGCCTACTATGGATACACCTTC
cdr3_aa: CANSVDRAYYGYTF